The next 22 T cell receptor beta chains were all read from a single sample in a study of blood T cell repertoires in COVID-19. Generated by immunoSEQ multiplex PCR, the TCRdb table keeps only in-frame clones and is missing some. Among about 34,000 clones listed, about 92% were seen once. The sample consisted of peripheral blood. These receptors came from a man of 80 years or more with acute or convalescent COVID-19.

V gene TRBV5-4 combines with J gene TRBJ2-3; D might be TRBD2 (5 bases). Germline V gene sequence: CDR1 SGHNT, CDR2 YYREEE (reference sequence). The length of the CDR3 is 13 residues. The germline V and J ends were trimmed by 6 bases and 4 bases, with 12 bases remaining between them. The CDR3 loop reads CASTPLGADTQYF. Written as DNA, the CDR3 is TGTGCCAGCACCCCTTTGGGAGCAGATACGCAGTATTTT.

The rearrangement links TRBV3-1 (or the pseudogene TRBV3-2) to TRBJ2-7, with D possibly matching TRBD1 (6 bases). Trimming stripped 2 bases from V and 1 base from J, with 9 bases between. CDR1 LGHDT and CDR2 YNNKEL come from the germline V gene (reference sequence). The CDR3 has 14 residues. The CDR3 nucleotides read TGTGCCAGCAGCCAAACCGGACAGTCCTACGAGCAGTACTTC. It specifies CASSQTGQSYEQYF.

The V gene is TRBV7-9, the J gene TRBJ2-7; tentative D call: TRBD1 (5 bases). Germline V gene data show CDR1 as SEHNR and CDR2 as FQNEAQ (reference sequence). The germline V and J ends were trimmed by 1 base and 3 bases, with 13 bases remaining between them. CDR3 size: 15 residues. CDR3: CASSLGSTENYEQYF. DNA of the CDR3: TGTGCCAGCAGCTTAGGATCGACAGAGAACTACGAGCAGTACTTC. Full variable domain (missing parts from reference TRBV7-9 and TRBJ2-7): DTGVSQNPRHKITKRGQNVTFRCDPISEHNRLYWYRQTLGQGPEFLTYFQNEAQLEKSRLLSDRFSAERPKGSFSTLEIQRTEQGDSAMYLCASSLGSTENYEQYFGPGTRLTVT.

J is TRBJ1-4 and V is TRBV6-2 or TRBV6-3; 7 bases are shared with TRBD1. This CDR3 has 16 residues. The ends lost 6 bases at V and 1 base at J; junction bases unmatched: 8. The germline gives CDR1 MNHEY, CDR2 SVGEGT. The CDR3 DNA follows: TGTGCCAGCAGCCGAGCCCACAGGGGAACTAATGAAAAACTGTTTTTT. It specifies CASSRAHRGTNEKLFF.

CDR3 loop: CASSLEGGLGQPQHF. The CDR3 DNA reads TGTGCCAGCAGCTTAGAAGGGGGCCTTGGGCAGCCCCAGCATTTT. The V gene is TRBV7-9, the J gene TRBJ1-5; 7 nucleotides line up with TRBD1. V shed 1 base and J 7 bases; nucleotides not matched to a gene: 7. CDR1 is SEHNR, CDR2 FQNEAQ, per germline (reference sequence). The CDR3 is 15 amino acids.

This rearrangement joins TRBV6-1 to TRBJ1-5; 10 positions match TRBD1. With 3 bases clipped from V and 7 bases from J, the junction kept 6 bases outside the gene matches. CDR3 size: 15 residues. Germline V gives CDR1 MNHNS, CDR2 SASEGT. The CDR3 DNA follows: TGTGCCAGCAGTGATCGGGACAGGGGAGGGCAGCCCCAGCATTTT. Residues: CASSDRDRGGQPQHF.

The rearrangement joins TRBV10-2 to TRBJ2-1; 10 bases line up with TRBD2. The germline V gene has CDR1 WSHSY and CDR2 SAAADI. This CDR3 has 16 amino acids. V lost 0 bases to trimming and J lost 9 bases; unmatched junction nucleotides: 8. CDR3 DNA sequence: TGCGCCAGCAGTGAGTCGCAGCGGGGGGGCCGTATTGAGCAGTTCTTC. Amino acid sequence: CASSESQRGGRIEQFF.

CDR3 coding DNA: TGTGCCAGCAGCTTAGTAGGACAGGGTGAAAAACTGTTTTTT. Translation: CASSLVGQGEKLFF. The V gene is TRBV7-9, the J gene TRBJ1-4, with 8 bases fitting TRBD1. CDR1 is SEHNR and CDR2 is FQNEAQ in the germline V gene (reference sequence). The CDR3 spans 14 residues. The J segment lost 7 bases and the V segment lost 1 base, leaving 2 bases of the junction unmatched.

The chain links TRBV7-8 to TRBJ1-2, with D unclear. Germline CDR1 and CDR2: SGHVS and FQNEAQ. The CDR3 has 14 residues. Trimming shortened V by 4 bases and J by 5 bases, and 14 bases separated the two germline ends. This CDR3 is CASSSTLPPYGYTF. CDR3 sequence (DNA): TGTGCCAGCAGCTCGACACTTCCCCCGTATGGCTACACCTTC.

The J gene is TRBJ1-3, the V gene TRBV5-4, with 7 bases lining up with TRBD1. CDR3 length: 16 amino acids. J gave up 2 bases and V 4 bases, and 9 bases lay outside the gene matches. Germline V CDR1 and CDR2: SGHNT, YYREEE (reference sequence). DNA of the CDR3: TGTGCCAGCAGCACTGCCAGAACAGGGGCTGGAAACACCATATATTTT. Translation: CASSTARTGAGNTIYF. Drawing the rest from reference TRBV5-4 and TRBJ1-3, the complete variable domain is ETGVTQSPTHLIKTRGQQVTLRCSSQSGHNTVSWYQQALGQGPQFIFQYYREEENGRGNFPPRFSGLQFPNYSSELNVNALELDDSALYLCASSTARTGAGNTIYFGEGSWLTVV.

The chain links TRBV7-2 to TRBJ1-6, with 7 bases lining up with TRBD1. The trim removed 5 bases at V and 8 bases at J, leaving 12 bases unmatched. The CDR3 has 16 amino acids. Per germline, CDR1 SGHTA and CDR2 FQGNSA. The CDR3 spells CASSPRGGRGDSPLHF. The CDR3, as DNA: TGTGCCAGCAGCCCCCGAGGGGGCAGGGGTGATTCACCCCTCCACTTT.

This CDR3 reads CANPGGNTEAFF. The CDR3 DNA follows: TGTGCCAACCCCGGGGGGAACACTGAAGCTTTCTTT. The V and J genes are TRBV6-5 and TRBJ1-1; D possibly corresponds to TRBD1 (5 bases). The CDR3 has 12 residues. Germline V CDR1 and CDR2: MNHEY, SVGAGI. The germline V and J ends were trimmed by 10 bases and 1 base, with 10 bases remaining between them.

The chain carries TRBV19 and TRBJ2-5; a possible D gene is TRBD2 (5 bases). The CDR3 sequence is 13 residues long. V was cut by 6 bases and J by 2 bases, with 10 bases left in between. The germline V gene has CDR1 LNHDA and CDR2 SQIVND (reference sequence). In nucleotides, the CDR3 is TGTGCCAGTAGGAGACGGGGACAAGAGACCCAGTACTTC. Translating gives CASRRRGQETQYF.

This clone was counted once. The gene calls are TRBV7-6 and TRBJ2-2, with a weak D call TRBD1 (6 bases). V lost 5 bases to trimming and J lost 0 bases, with 16 bases between them. CDR3 size: 17 residues. Germline V gene data show CDR1 as SGHVS and CDR2 as FNYEAQ. CDR3 DNA: TGTGCCAGCAGCCTTAGTCCCGGGACATCGAACACCGGGGAGCTGTTTTTT. Protein sequence: CASSLSPGTSNTGELFF. Filled out from reference TRBV7-6 and TRBJ2-2, the complete variable domain reads GAGVSQSPRYKVTKRGQDVALRCDPISGHVSLYWYRQALGQGPEFLTYFNYEAQQDKSGLPNDRFSAERPEGSISTLTIQRTEQRDSAMYRCASSLSPGTSNTGELFFGEGSRLTVL.

The rearrangement links TRBV27 to TRBJ1-2; 7 nucleotides agree with TRBD1. With 5 bases clipped from V and 7 bases from J, the junction kept 10 bases outside the gene matches. CDR1 is MNHEY, CDR2 SMNVEV, per germline (reference sequence). This CDR3 is built from 14 residues. The CDR3 DNA reads TGTGCCAGCAGTCCCGACAGGGATCCCTCTGGCTACACCTTC. It specifies CASSPDRDPSGYTF.

This rearrangement joins TRBV6-5 to TRBJ1-5, with 10 nucleotides matching TRBD1. Trimming cost V 0 bases and J 6 bases; bases outside gene matches: 2. The CDR3 loop spans 15 amino acids. The V gene's germline CDR1 is MNHEY and CDR2 SVGAGI. The CDR3 nucleotides read TGTGCCAGCAGTTACTCGAGGACAGGGGGTCAGCCCCAGCATTTT. Its translation is CASSYSRTGGQPQHF.

The chain couples TRBV30 to TRBJ1-5, with TRBD1 as a possible D gene (6 bases). With 0 bases removed from V and 7 bases from J, the gap between germline ends came to 13 bases. Germline CDR1 reads GTSNPN; CDR2 reads SVGIG (reference sequence). The CDR3 has 14 amino acids. The CDR3 bases are TGTGCCTGGAGTGTGGGCAGGGGAGTGCAGCCCCAGCATTTT. Residues: CAWSVGRGVQPQHF.

The chain is built from TRBV7-3 and TRBJ2-3; TRBD2 aligns across 11 bases. Germline CDR1 and CDR2: SGHTA and FQGTGA. This CDR3 has 18 amino acids. V lost 0 bases, J lost 2 bases, and 7 bases stayed unmatched. DNA of the CDR3: TGTGCCAGCAGCTTAACGGTCTCTAGCGGGGGGAACACAGATACGCAGTATTTT. Translation gives CASSLTVSSGGNTDTQYF.

The V call is TRBV10-3, the J call TRBJ2-1, with 10 bases identical to TRBD2. CDR3 length: 13 residues. With V trimmed by 11 bases and J by 10 bases, 11 bases remained unmatched. Germline CDR1 reads ENHRY; CDR2 reads SYGVKD. The CDR3 DNA follows: TGTGCCCTTAGGAGCGGGGGGGCGCCCGAGCAGTTCTTC. Its protein is CALRSGGAPEQFF.

This clone has only a few counts. The chain has TRBV3-1 (or the pseudogene TRBV3-2) and TRBJ2-3, with TRBD1 matching over 8 bases. The CDR3 loop spans 14 amino acids. The ends lost 4 bases at V and 2 bases at J; junction bases unmatched: 2. Germline V lookup: CDR1 LGHDT, CDR2 YNNKEL (reference sequence). The DNA for the CDR3 is TGTGCCAGCAGCCGGGACAGGATCACAGATACGCAGTATTTT. Encoded protein: CASSRDRITDTQYF.

The chain has TRBV9 and TRBJ1-4; D ambiguous. This CDR3 region has 18 residues. V lost 0 bases to trimming and J lost 0 bases, with 15 bases between them. The V gene's germline CDR1 is SGDLS and CDR2 YYNGEE. The CDR3 region is CASSVGPYEATTNEKLFF. For the CDR3, the DNA is TGTGCCAGCAGCGTAGGCCCCTATGAGGCAACAACTAATGAAAAACTGTTTTTT.

The J gene is TRBJ1-6, the V gene TRBV19; D uncertain. Germline loops: CDR1 LNHDA, CDR2 SQIVND (reference sequence). The ends were cut back, 4 bases at V and 7 bases at J, with 11 bases in the middle. This CDR3 has 14 residues. For the CDR3, the DNA is TGTGCCAGTAGTAACGAGGCCCCAAATTCACCCCTCCACTTT. Its translation is CASSNEAPNSPLHF.